This is a list of T cell receptor beta chains from one sample in a study of Graves' ophthalmopathy and Graves' hyperthyroidism. Each CDR3 protein is one row after TCRdb ran MiXCR on the multiplex PCR reads. The sample lists 650,000 to 800,000 distinct CDR3 sequences, about two fifths occurring once. The sequencing input was peripheral blood. The receptors derive from an adult man with Graves' ophthalmopathy. Both conserved end residues are part of each CDR3. A D gene is named only where the DNA matches it firmly. Some rows mark clone size as missing; the rest say once, few, many or name a class of expanded clone.

J | size | D | V | CDR3 | DNA
TRBJ1-1 | many | TRBD1 | TRBV7-3 | CASSRHGQGNTEAFF | TGTGCCAGCAGCAGGCACGGACAGGGGAACACTGAAGCTTTCTTT
TRBJ2-7 | few | TRBD1 | TRBV4-3 | CASSTGQGPSSYEQYF | TGCGCCAGCAGCACGGGACAGGGGCCAAGCTCCTACGAGCAGTACTTC
TRBJ2-7 | NA | NA | TRBV2 | CASKNLGDYEQYF | TGTGCCAGCAAGAACTTGGGGGACTACGAGCAGTACTTC
TRBJ1-6 | NA | NA | TRBV7-2 | CASSRGEHSPLHF | TGTGCCAGCAGTCGGGGGGAACATTCACCCCTCCACTTT
TRBJ1-2 | NA | NA | TRBV4-3 | CASSQDQTAYYGYTF | TGCGCCAGCAGCCAAGATCAAACAGCCTACTATGGCTACACCTTC
TRBJ1-1 | few | NA | TRBV5-5 | CASSFGQVTEAFF | TGTGCCAGCAGCTTTGGACAAGTTACTGAAGCTTTCTTT
TRBJ1-1 | many | NA | TRBV7-2 | CASSLAGGQLNTEAFF | TGTGCCAGCAGCTTAGCGGGGGGACAACTGAACACTGAAGCTTTCTTT
TRBJ1-1 | NA | NA | TRBV25-1 | CASSYQRQLPEAFF | TGTGCCAGCAGTTATCAACGGCAGTTACCGGAAGCTTTCTTT
TRBJ1-2 | NA | NA | TRBV24-1 | CATSDWGSASYTF | TGTGCCACCAGTGATTGGGGGTCCGCTAGCTACACCTTC
TRBJ1-3 | many | NA | TRBV9 | CASSGPSGNTIYF | TGTGCCAGCAGCGGACCCTCTGGAAACACCATATATTTT